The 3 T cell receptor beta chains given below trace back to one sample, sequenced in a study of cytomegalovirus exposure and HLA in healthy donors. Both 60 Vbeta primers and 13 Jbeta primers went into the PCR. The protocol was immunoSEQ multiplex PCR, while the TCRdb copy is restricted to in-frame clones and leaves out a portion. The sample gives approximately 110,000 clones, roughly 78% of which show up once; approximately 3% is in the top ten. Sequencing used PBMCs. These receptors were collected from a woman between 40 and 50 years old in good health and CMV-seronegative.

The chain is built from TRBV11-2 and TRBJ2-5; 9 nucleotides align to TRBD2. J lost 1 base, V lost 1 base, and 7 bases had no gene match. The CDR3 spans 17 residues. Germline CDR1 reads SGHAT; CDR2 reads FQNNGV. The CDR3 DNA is TGTGCCAGCAGCTTAGGGGTTAGCGGGAGCTTCCAAGAGACCCAGTACTTC. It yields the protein CASSLGVSGSFQETQYF.

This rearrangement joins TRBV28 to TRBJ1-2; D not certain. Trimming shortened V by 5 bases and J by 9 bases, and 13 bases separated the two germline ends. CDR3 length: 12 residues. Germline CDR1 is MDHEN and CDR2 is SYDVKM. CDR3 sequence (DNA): TGTGCCAGCAGTGCTCCCGGGAGTCGCTACACCTTC. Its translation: CASSAPGSRYTF.

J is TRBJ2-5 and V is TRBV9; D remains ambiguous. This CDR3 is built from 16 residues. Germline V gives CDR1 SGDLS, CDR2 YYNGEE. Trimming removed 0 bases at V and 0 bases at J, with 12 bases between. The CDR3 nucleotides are TGTGCCAGCAGCGTAGGATCCCACATGTACCAAGAGACCCAGTACTTC. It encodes CASSVGSHMYQETQYF.